One sample yielded the 8 T cell receptor beta chains listed below, sequenced in a study of neoadjuvant anti-PD-1 for oral cavity cancer (dated by TCRdb to about 2021). The protocol used for the library was the immunoSEQ multiplex PCR assay. Imported from immuneACCESS, the table was reduced by TCRdb to in-frame sequences with V and J called. These copies leave out some clones; in studies compared against another copy, an unresolved V gene accounts for under half, and the cause of the remainder is not known. In all, the sample holds nearly 15,000 clones, and approximately 40% of those were seen once. Around 43% of the sample rests with the top ten. Sample time point, as interpreted from the label and publication: after neoadjuvant nivolumab, at surgical resection. The sample in question was tumor tissue, obtained after nivolumab (anti-PD-1) treatment. These receptors were collected from a person aged 35 to 85 with oral cavity squamous cell carcinoma.

The DNA for the CDR3 is TGTGCCAGCAGCCGCCCTACAGGGAGTACTAATGAAAAACTGTTTTTT. It translates to CASSRPTGSTNEKLFF. This chain uses TRBV14 with TRBJ1-4; TRBD1 might be the D (6 bases). Germline V gene lookup returns CDR1 SGHDN and CDR2 FVKESK. V lost 4 bases and J lost 2, with 14 bases in between. The length of the CDR3 is 16 residues. Combining the CDR3 with reference TRBV14 and TRBJ1-4 gives the whole variable domain EAGVTQFPSHSVIEKGQTVTLRCDPISGHDNLYWYRRVMGKEIKFLLHFVKESKQDESGMPNNRFLAERTGGTYSTLKVQPAELEDSGVYFCASSRPTGSTNEKLFFGSGTQLSVL.

V is TRBV7-2 and J is TRBJ1-1, with TRBD1 as a possible D gene (6 bases). Trimming took off 10 bases at V and 3 bases at J, with 12 bases between the two ends. The germline V gene encodes CDR1 SGHTA and CDR2 FQGNSA. The length of the CDR3 is 12 residues. The CDR3 is CATRRGYTEAFF. The CDR3 bases are TGTGCCACCCGAAGGGGGTACACTGAAGCTTTCTTT.

This chain connects TRBV7-3 to TRBJ1-6; D remains unclear. The ends were cut back, 5 bases at V and 0 bases at J, with 5 bases in the middle. The length of the CDR3 is 14 residues. CDR1 SGHTA and CDR2 FQGTGA come from the germline V gene. The CDR3 coding sequence is TGTGCCAGCAGCCTAGACTCCTATAATTCACCCCTCCACTTT. It encodes CASSLDSYNSPLHF.

CDR3 protein: CASGQFPGNQPQHF. CDR3 coding DNA: TGTGCTAGTGGACAGTTCCCTGGGAATCAGCCCCAGCATTTT. The chain couples TRBV12-5 to TRBJ1-5, with D unclear. There are 14 residues in the CDR3. V was trimmed by 6 bases and J by 4 bases, leaving 13 bases between them. Germline lookup yields CDR1 LGHNT and CDR2 FRNRAP. The complete variable domain, with remaining parts taken from reference TRBV12-5 and TRBJ1-5, reads DARVTQTPRHKVTEMGQEVTMRCQPILGHNTVFWYRQTMMQGLELLAYFRNRAPLDDSGMPKDRFSAEMPDATLATLKIQPSEPRDSAVYFCASGQFPGNQPQHFGDGTRLSIL.

This chain uses TRBV2 with TRBJ2-1, with TRBD2 identical over 14 bases. V lost 7 bases to trimming and J lost 4 bases; unmatched junction nucleotides: 6. CDR3 length equals 16 residues. Germline-derived CDR1 and CDR2 are SNHLY and FYNNEI. In nucleotides, the CDR3 is TGTGCCAGCACCCAGAGACTAGCGGGGGGGTACAATGAGCAGTTCTTC. Residues: CASTQRLAGGYNEQFF.

The rearrangement uses TRBV9 and TRBJ2-5; D may be TRBD2 (5 bases). V gave up 5 bases and J gave up 2 bases, with 10 bases separating them. This CDR3 is built from 13 residues. In germline, CDR1 is SGDLS, CDR2 YYNGEE. The CDR3 loop reads CASSRGAQETQYF. The CDR3 DNA reads TGTGCCAGCAGTCGGGGTGCACAAGAGACCCAGTACTTC.

By its share, this clone is medium-sized. This chain joins TRBV7-6 and TRBJ1-2; maybe TRBD1 (6 bases). From germline, CDR1 is SGHVS and CDR2 FNYEAQ. CDR3 length: 16 residues. The V and J ends lost 1 base and 3 bases respectively, with 15 bases between them. This CDR3 reads CASSLVGQGNDYGYTF. In nucleotides, the CDR3 is TGTGCCAGCAGCTTAGTGGGTCAGGGGAATGACTATGGCTACACCTTC.

A few counts support this clone. This chain uses TRBV5-1 with TRBJ2-5, with 9 bases identical to TRBD2. The V gene end was trimmed by 0 bases and the J gene end by 5 bases; junction bases not matched to a gene: 14. Germline loops: CDR1 SGHRS, CDR2 YFSETQ. The CDR3 has 18 amino acids. The CDR3 spells CASSLGLAGALFMETQYF. Written as DNA, the CDR3 is TGCGCCAGCAGCTTGGGATTAGCGGGGGCCCTCTTTATGGAGACCCAGTACTTC.